These 10 T cell receptor beta chains were all obtained from the same sample, sequenced in a study of blood T cell repertoires in COVID-19. The assay was immunoSEQ multiplex PCR, and TCRdb's table has in-frame clones only and misses some. The sample contains about 160,000 clones, around 87% of which appear only once. The specimen sequenced was PBMCs or T cells enriched from blood (not recorded which). These receptors all stem from a woman aged 50 to 65 who had recovered from COVID-19.

About this clone: Other nucleotide sequences in the sample specify the same CDR3. This chain links TRBV19 with TRBJ1-2, with a weak D call TRBD1 (5 bases). Germline loops: CDR1 LNHDA, CDR2 SQIVND (reference sequence). Trimming pared 2 bases from V and 7 bases from J, leaving 8 bases between. The length of the CDR3 is 12 residues. The CDR3 coding sequence is TGTGCCAGTAGTATAAGGGGCGGTGGCTACACCTTC. Amino acid sequence: CASSIRGGGYTF.

The gene calls are TRBV2 and TRBJ2-1; D not certain. Germline CDR1 SNHLY, CDR2 FYNNEI. CDR3 size: 13 residues. Trimming shortened V by 6 bases and J by 3 bases, and 9 bases separated the two germline ends. CDR3 sequence: CASRRYSYNEQFF. The CDR3 nucleotides read TGTGCCAGCAGACGGTACAGCTACAATGAGCAGTTCTTC.

The chain combines TRBV30 with TRBJ2-7; D is perhaps TRBD2 (6 bases). Trimming removed 1 base at V and 7 bases at J, with 14 bases between. Looked up from germline, CDR1 is GTSNPN and CDR2 is SVGIG (reference sequence). The CDR3 has 13 residues. CDR3 coding DNA: TGTGCCTGGAGTGGCGGACTAACGGGGGAGCAGTACTTC. Residues: CAWSGGLTGEQYF.

The V call is TRBV18, the J call TRBJ1-1, with D perhaps TRBD1 (5 bases). V lost 1 base, J lost 0 bases, and 9 bases lay in between. The germline gives CDR1 KGHSH, CDR2 LQKENI. This CDR3 spans 15 amino acids. CDR3 sequence: CASSPLDTLNTEAFF. CDR3 nucleotides: TGTGCCAGCTCACCACTGGACACTTTGAACACTGAAGCTTTCTTT.

The V and J genes are TRBV29-1 and TRBJ2-4; TRBD1 is a possible D gene (5 bases). Germline values: CDR1 SQVTM, CDR2 ANQGSEA. V was shortened by 4 bases and J by 5 bases, with 9 bases between the two germline ends. The CDR3 contains 12 residues. CDR3 protein: CSVAQGENIQYF. Written as DNA, the CDR3 is TGCAGCGTTGCCCAGGGCGAAAACATTCAGTACTTC.

The chain links TRBV4-3 to TRBJ1-3; tentative D call: TRBD1 (6 bases). CDR3 size: 15 residues. Germline CDR1 reads LGHNA; CDR2 reads YSLEER. V was clipped by 0 bases and J by 2 bases, with 8 bases between them. This CDR3 reads CASSQEGGPGNTIYF. CDR3 nucleotide sequence: TGCGCCAGCAGCCAAGAGGGGGGGCCTGGAAACACCATATATTTT.

The rearrangement uses TRBV5-6 and TRBJ2-7; no firm D call. V was trimmed by 0 bases and J by 2 bases, leaving 9 bases between them. The CDR3 has 14 amino acids. Germline V lookup: CDR1 SGHDT, CDR2 YYEEEE. CDR3 region: CASSLGQRAYEQYF. CDR3 nucleotide sequence: TGTGCCAGCAGCTTGGGTCAGCGAGCCTACGAGCAGTACTTC.

The V gene is TRBV14, the J gene TRBJ1-2; tentatively, D is TRBD1 (6 bases). CDR1 and CDR2 (germline): SGHDN, FVKESK. The CDR3 sequence is 15 residues long. V was trimmed by 1 base and J by 4 bases, leaving 13 bases between them. CDR3 loop: CASSQGTRGFYGYTF. As DNA, the CDR3 is TGTGCCAGCAGCCAAGGAACCAGGGGTTTCTATGGCTACACCTTC.

The genes are TRBV11-3 and TRBJ1-1, with 7 bases aligning to TRBD1. V lost 5 bases and J lost 5; bases outside the gene matches: 14. Germline V gene sequence: CDR1 SGHNT, CDR2 YENEEA. There are 16 residues in the CDR3. Here the CDR3 reads CASSPSRTGKGTEAFF. The CDR3 DNA follows: TGTGCCAGCAGCCCATCCCGGACAGGAAAGGGGACTGAAGCTTTCTTT.

Only one count was recorded for this clone. This chain links TRBV6-5 with TRBJ1-1; D unclear. There are 13 residues in the CDR3. The germline gives CDR1 MNHEY, CDR2 SVGAGI. Trimming took 4 bases from V and 1 from J, leaving 7 bases between them. CDR3 sequence: CASSFYPNTEAFF. The CDR3 DNA reads as TGTGCCAGCAGTTTCTACCCGAACACTGAAGCTTTCTTT.